This is a list of T cell receptor beta chains from one sample in a study of tumor-infiltrating lymphocytes in primary liver carcinoma. TCRdb passed the multiplex PCR reads through MiXCR, listing each CDR3 protein once. Counted here are about 99,000 distinct CDR3 sequences, around three quarters occurring once; the ten biggest clones make up around 9.5%. The sequencing sample was made of liver tumor tissue from sampling region 5. The receptor source for this set is a woman aged 55-70 years with primary liver carcinoma and hepatitis B virus infection. Each CDR3 is given with its conserved first and last residue. D genes are given only for firm matches. Where a row states a size, it is once, few, many or the class of an expanded clone; other rows omit it.

>TRBJ2-3|.|TRBV11-2|.
TGTGCCAGCAACCCGCTGTGGGGCCCCACAGATACGCAGTATTTT
CASNPLWGPTDTQYF
>TRBJ2-7|.|TRBV5-4|.
TGTGTCAGCAGCCCACCGGGTAGCCGGAGGGCGTACGAGCAGTACTTC
CVSSPPGSRRAYEQYF
>TRBJ2-5|once|TRBV24-1|TRBD2
TGTGCCACCAGTGACTCCTCCAGGACTAGCATGGTGTCCCAGTACTTC
CATSDSSRTSMVSQYF
>TRBJ2-1|many|TRBV24-1|TRBD2
TGTGCCACCAGTGATCTTAGCGGGACTAGCTCCTACAATGAGCAGTTCTTC
CATSDLSGTSSYNEQFF
>TRBJ2-3|.|TRBV5-1|.
TGCGCCAGCAGCTTGGCCGTAGACAGGTGTACAGATACGCAGTATTTT
CASSLAVDRCTDTQYF
>TRBJ2-7|.|TRBV11-2|TRBD2
TGTGCAAGCAGCTTAGAGGGTAGCGGGAGTGCCGAGCAGTACTTC
CASSLEGSGSAEQYF
>TRBJ2-5|once|TRBV7-9|.
TGTGCCAGCAGTTGGGCCCAAGAGGCCCAGTACTTC
CASSWAQEAQYF
>TRBJ2-7|.|TRBV28|.
TGTGCCAGCAGTCCACCGAGCTCCTGCAAGCAGTACTTC
CASSPPSSCKQYF
>TRBJ2-6|.|TRBV29-1|.
TGCAGCGTTGCCGGCGGACCATACTCTGGGGCCGACGTCCTGACTTTC
CSVAGGPYSGADVLTF
>TRBJ2-2|.|TRBV11-2|.
TGTGCCAGCAGTTTAATGGGCGGGGAGCTGCCTTTT
CASSLMGGELPF
>TRBJ1-1|.|TRBV18|.
TGTGCCAGCTCACCATATTCCCAAGGGACTGAAGCTTTCTTT
CASSPYSQGTEAFF
>TRBJ2-3|.|TRBV6-5|TRBD2
TGTGTCAGCAGTTACCAGCCTGGATTAGCGGGAGCCGTAGATACGCAGTATTTT
CVSSYQPGLAGAVDTQYF
>TRBJ2-7|.|TRBV28|TRBD2
TGTGCCAGCAGGGGGTCAGCGGGAGAGTACTACGAGCAGTACTTC
CASRGSAGEYYEQYF
>TRBJ1-1|.|TRBV10-3|TRBD1
TGTGTCATCCAGGGGGGGTTGAACACTGAAGCTTTCTTT
CVIQGGLNTEAFF
>TRBJ2-7|many|TRBV6-1|.
TGTGCCAGCAGTGCGGGGGGCGGGTACGAGCAGTACTTC
CASSAGGGYEQYF
>TRBJ2-5|.|TRBV9|.
TGTGCCAGCAGCGTCGACCCCGGGGAGACCCAGTACTTC
CASSVDPGETQYF
>TRBJ1-1|.|TRBV11-2|.
TGTGGCAACAGCTCCCGCCCGACGCGAGGGGCGAACAATGAAGCTTTCTTT
CGNSSRPTRGANNEAFF
>TRBJ2-1|few|TRBV2|.
TGTGCCAGCAGTGGGTTGGGTGTCGGGGCCGAGCAGTTCTTC
CASSGLGVGAEQFF
>TRBJ1-2|.|TRBV4-1|.
TGCGCCAACAGCCAGTTGCGGTTGGTCCTAGTCGTGGGGAGCTGCACCTTC
CANSQLRLVLVVGSCTF
>TRBJ1-1|.|TRBV5-1|.
TGCGCCAGCAACTTGAGACGAGGAGACGGTGGGGATAACACTGAAGCTTTCTTT
CASNLRRGDGGDNTEAFF
>TRBJ1-5|.|TRBV11-2|TRBD1
TGTGCCAGCAGCTCGGGACAGGAGGGGGATCCCCAGCATTTT
CASSSGQEGDPQHF
>TRBJ2-7|.|TRBV11-1|.
TGTGCCAGTAGCTGGGGCGGGACGAGGACCTACGAGCAGTGCTTT
CASSWGGTRTYEQCF
>TRBJ2-5|.|TRBV20-1|.
TGCAGTGCTGGAATAGGGACCCAGTACTTC
CSAGIGTQYF
>TRBJ2-7|many|TRBV5-6|.
TGTGCCAGCAGCTTCACAAGCGTCGAGCAGTACTTC
CASSFTSVEQYF
>TRBJ1-2|.|TRBV6-6|TRBD1
TGTGCCATCAGTTACAACCCGGGACAGGCATCTGGCTACATCTTC
CAISYNPGQASGYIF
>TRBJ2-3|many|TRBV7-8|.
TGTGCCAGCAGCTTCGGAGGCACAGATACGCAGTATTTT
CASSFGGTDTQYF
>TRBJ1-1|.|TRBV28|.
TGTGCCAGCTTGGGGGACAAATCTGAAGCTTTCTTT
CASLGDKSEAFF
>TRBJ2-6|.|TRBV5-5|.
TGTGCCAGCAGCCCTACTCTTACATACTTTGGGGCCAACGTCCTGACTTTC
CASSPTLTYFGANVLTF
>TRBJ2-7|.|TRBV5-1|.
TGCGCCAGCAGCCACGAACCTTCCTACGAGCAGTACTTC
CASSHEPSYEQYF
>TRBJ2-4|.|TRBV7-3|.
TGTGCCAGCAGCGGAGAGGCATCGTACATTCAGTACTTC
CASSGEASYIQYF
>TRBJ1-2|many|TRBV7-8|TRBD1
TGTGCCAGCAGCTTGACAGGGGACGATGGCTACACCTTC
CASSLTGDDGYTF
>TRBJ2-7|many|TRBV5-5|TRBD1
TGTGCCAGCAGCAGCCGGGACAGGGGCTACGAGCAGTACTTC
CASSSRDRGYEQYF
>TRBJ2-7|.|TRBV5-1|TRBD2
TGCGCCAGCAGCTTGATGGGACTAGCGGAGTACGAGCAGTACTTC
CASSLMGLAEYEQYF
>TRBJ1-1|.|TRBV11-2|TRBD1
TGTGCCAGCAAGCCCCAAGGGACAGGGTCAGAACTTGCTGAAGCTTTCTTT
CASKPQGTGSELAEAFF
>TRBJ2-7|.|TRBV29-1|.
TGCAGCGTTTGTCGGGACTACGAGCAGTACTTC
CSVCRDYEQYF
>TRBJ2-3|.|TRBV10-3|TRBD1
TGTGCCATCAGCTCGACGGCCGTGACAGGGGGCACAGATACGCAGTATTTT
CAISSTAVTGGTDTQYF
>TRBJ1-2|.|TRBV11-2|TRBD1
TGCGCCAGCAGCTTAGAGGGGGCCAATGGCGGTGACTACACCTTC
CASSLEGANGGDYTF
>TRBJ1-4|.|TRBV7-9|.
TGTTCCAGCGGCTTAGGGGATCAAACACGGGGTGAAAAACTGTTTTTT
CSSGLGDQTRGEKLFF
>TRBJ2-1|many|TRBV29-1|.
TGCAGCGTTGGTGGGACCTCCCACAATGAGCAGTTCTTC
CSVGGTSHNEQFF
>TRBJ1-5|many|TRBV28|.
TGTGCCAGCAGTTCATACGGGACCCAGCATTTT
CASSSYGTQHF
>TRBJ2-1|.|TRBV11-2|.
TGTGCTAGCAGCACGGGACTTCGGAAGTTTTTC
CASSTGLRKFF
>TRBJ1-5|few|TRBV19|.
TGTGCCAGTAATGTCGGTGGGCACCAGCCCCAGCATTTT
CASNVGGHQPQHF
>TRBJ2-1|medium-sized|TRBV11-2|TRBD2
TGTGCCAGCAGCGGAGTAGCGGGAAATAATGAGCAGTTCTTC
CASSGVAGNNEQFF
>TRBJ2-3|.|TRBV11-2|.
TGTGCCAACAGCTTGGGCGGGATCATCACATATTCGCAGTATTTT
CANSLGGIITYSQYF
>TRBJ2-3|.|TRBV4-2|TRBD2
TGTGTCAGCAGTCAATTACGCGGGAGGACGGGCACAGATACGCAGTATTTT
CVSSQLRGRTGTDTQYF